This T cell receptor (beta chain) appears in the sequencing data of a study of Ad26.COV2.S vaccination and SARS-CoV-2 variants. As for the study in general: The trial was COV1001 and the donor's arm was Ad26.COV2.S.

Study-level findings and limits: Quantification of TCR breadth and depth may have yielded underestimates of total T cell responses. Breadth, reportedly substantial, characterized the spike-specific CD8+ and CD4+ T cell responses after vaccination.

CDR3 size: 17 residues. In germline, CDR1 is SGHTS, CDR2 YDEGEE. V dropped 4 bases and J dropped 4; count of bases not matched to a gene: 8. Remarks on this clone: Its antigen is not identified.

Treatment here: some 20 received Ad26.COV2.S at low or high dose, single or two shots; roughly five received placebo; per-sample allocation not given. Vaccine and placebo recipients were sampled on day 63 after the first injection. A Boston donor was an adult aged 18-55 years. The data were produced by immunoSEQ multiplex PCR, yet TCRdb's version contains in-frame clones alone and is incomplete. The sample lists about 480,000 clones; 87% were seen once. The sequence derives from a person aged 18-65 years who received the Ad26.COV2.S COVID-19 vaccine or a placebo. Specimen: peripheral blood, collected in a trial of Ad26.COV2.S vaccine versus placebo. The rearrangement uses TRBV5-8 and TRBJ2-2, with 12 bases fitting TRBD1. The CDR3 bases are TGTGCCAGCAGCGAAGCCGGGACAGGGGGCAGCACCGGGGAGCTGTTTTTT. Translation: CASSEAGTGGSTGELFF.